These 11 T cell receptor beta chains were sequenced from one sample in a study of long-term antiretroviral therapy in people with HIV. Sequencing relied on immunoSEQ assay v3.0, run at survey level. TCRdb's copy holds only in-frame clones and misses some; the assay was immunoSEQ multiplex PCR. This sample has around 20,000 clones; roughly 87% occur once, and the top ten carry 6.5% to 10%. Sequenced material: unsorted PBMCs, taken 0.2 years before starting antiretroviral therapy. The receptors were sampled from a man aged 18 to 30 with HIV.

V usage is TRBV2 and J usage is TRBJ2-7; D not resolved. CDR3 size: 13 residues. Trimming removed 7 bases from V and 2 bases from J, with 12 bases in between. Germline CDR1 is SNHLY and CDR2 is FYNNEI. Here the CDR3 DNA reads TGTGCCAGCAAGGGCCTCACGGCCTACGAGCAGTACTTC. Protein: CASKGLTAYEQYF.

The rearrangement links TRBV9 to TRBJ2-1; D is perhaps TRBD2 (5 bases). The V gene's germline CDR1 is SGDLS and CDR2 YYNGEE. Deletions cut 2 bases from V and 5 bases from J, with 11 bases between. The CDR3 contains 14 residues. CDR3 region: CASSVRANNNEQFF. In DNA, the CDR3 is TGTGCCAGCAGCGTGCGGGCCAACAACAATGAGCAGTTCTTC. Full variable domain (missing parts from reference TRBV9 and TRBJ2-1): DSGVTQTPKHLITATGQRVTLRCSPRSGDLSVYWYQQSLDQGLQFLIQYYNGEERAKGNILERFSAQQFPDLHSELNLSSLELGDSALYFCASSVRANNNEQFFGPGTRLTVL.

The chain has TRBV29-1 and TRBJ1-4; the match to TRBD1 covers 9 bases. CDR3 length: 14 amino acids. CDR1 and CDR2 from the germline V gene are SQVTM and ANQGSEA. J gave up 7 bases and V 4 bases, and 7 bases lay outside the gene matches. CDR3 bases: TGCAGCGTTGCAACAGGGGGCGCAGGTGAAAAACTGTTTTTT. As protein: CSVATGGAGEKLFF.

The chain links TRBV14 to TRBJ2-5; D may be TRBD2 (5 bases). Trimming left V 5 bases short and J 3 bases short, with 22 bases between. Germline values: CDR1 SGHDN, CDR2 FVKESK. The CDR3 has 17 residues. DNA of the CDR3: TGTGCCAGCAGCGACGGTGGGCGGGCCCAACCTAAAGAGACCCAGTACTTC. Its protein is CASSDGGRAQPKETQYF.

This clone was recorded a few times. The chain uses TRBV5-4 and TRBJ2-7; D might be TRBD2 (5 bases). Per germline, CDR1 SGHNT and CDR2 YYREEE (reference sequence). The CDR3 sequence is 12 residues long. V shed 2 bases and J shed 7 bases, with 10 bases lying between them. CDR3 sequence: CASSFGGLEQYF. The CDR3 DNA is TGTGCCAGCAGCTTCGGAGGACTGGAGCAGTACTTC.

This chain joins TRBV7-8 and TRBJ2-5; D perhaps matches TRBD1 (6 bases). The germline V and J ends were trimmed by 3 bases and 4 bases, with 12 bases remaining between them. CDR1 SGHVS and CDR2 FQNEAQ come from the germline V gene. The CDR3 has 14 residues. The CDR3 DNA reads TGTGCCAGCAGCTTGTCGACAGGTGGAGAGACCCAGTACTTC. Its protein is CASSLSTGGETQYF. The variable domain in full, with the rest retrieved from reference TRBV7-8 and TRBJ2-5, is GAGVSQSPRYKVAKRGQDVALRCDPISGHVSLFWYQQALGQGPEFLTYFQNEAQLDKSGLPSDRFFAERPEGSVSTLKIQRTQQEDSAVYLCASSLSTGGETQYFGPGTRLLVL.

This clone was counted only a few times. V and J are TRBV6-5 and TRBJ2-1; the D gene is possibly TRBD1 (6 bases). V lost 7 bases to trimming and J lost 8 bases, with 21 bases between them. The CDR3 is 15 residues long. Looked up from germline, CDR1 is MNHEY and CDR2 is SVGAGI. The CDR3 sequence is CASKRRVGAQDEQFF. DNA for the CDR3: TGTGCCAGCAAGAGGAGAGTGGGGGCGCAGGATGAGCAGTTCTTC.

The gene calls are TRBV5-1 and TRBJ1-1, with 9 bases aligning to TRBD1. This CDR3 region has 18 residues. The germline V gene encodes CDR1 SGHRS and CDR2 YFSETQ. Unmatched junction bases numbered 11, after V lost 2 bases and J lost 0 bases. In DNA form, the CDR3 reads TGCGCCAGCAGCTTACGAATTACAGGGGGCCTTATGAACACTGAAGCTTTCTTT. Encoded protein: CASSLRITGGLMNTEAFF.

The genes are TRBV11-2 and TRBJ2-1; TRBD2 matches 8 bases. V shed 1 base and J 6 bases; nucleotides not matched to a gene: 5. The CDR3 covers 15 residues. CDR1 is SGHAT and CDR2 is FQNNGV in the germline V gene. DNA for the CDR3: TGTGCCAGCAGCTTAGGGAGCGGGAGCGGCAATGAGCAGTTCTTC. Residues: CASSLGSGSGNEQFF.

The genes are TRBV10-1 and TRBJ1-2; D gene ambiguous. V lost 9 bases, J lost 4 bases, and 3 bases lay in between. This CDR3 is 9 amino acids long. Germline CDR1 and CDR2: WNHNN and SYGVQD (reference sequence). CDR3 region: CARVYGYTF. CDR3 coding DNA: TGCGCCAGGGTCTATGGCTACACCTTC.

The rearrangement uses TRBV19 and TRBJ2-1; a possible D gene is TRBD2 (6 bases). The CDR3 has 14 residues. V lost 9 bases to trimming and J lost 6 bases, with 18 bases between them. Germline V gene data show CDR1 as LNHDA and CDR2 as SQIVND (reference sequence). CDR3 in amino acids: CASRETGVVNEQFF. The CDR3, as DNA: TGTGCCAGCAGGGAAACGGGAGTGGTCAATGAGCAGTTCTTC. Using reference TRBV19 and TRBJ2-1 for the parts outside the CDR3, the full variable domain is DGGITQSPKYLFRKEGQNVTLSCEQNLNHDAMYWYRQDPGQGLRLIYYSQIVNDFQKGDIAEGYSVSREKKESFPLTVTSAQKNPTAFYLCASRETGVVNEQFFGPGTRLTVL.